This TCR beta chain was sequenced in a study of T cells in Graves' hyperthyroidism and ophthalmopathy. Researchers took RNA transcripts and amplified the TCR beta CDR3 regions from them. Using the HTBI primer set, a first-round RT-PCR was run on the TCR CDR3. TCRdb reprocessed the multiplex PCR reads with MiXCR, giving one entry per CDR3 protein. The data contain hundreds of thousands of distinct CDR3 sequences, around 14% of them singletons. The CDR3 loop spans 15 amino acids. CDR1 is LGHDT and CDR2 is YNNKEL in the germline V gene (reference sequence). V dropped 1 base and J dropped 7; count of bases not matched to a gene: 9. This clonotype was detected a few times.

The chain combines TRBV3-1 with TRBJ2-7; 8 nucleotides line up with TRBD1. The clonotype comes from a woman in her twenties or thirties with Graves' hyperthyroidism. Source material: blood. The CDR3 sequence is CASSQARTGTGEQYF. The CDR3 nucleotides read TGTGCCAGCAGCCAAGCCCGGACAGGGACAGGAGAGCAGTACTTC.